The T cell receptor beta chain described here comes from a study of T cell repertoires in ileal Crohn's disease. Produced via immunoSEQ multiplex PCR; TCRdb's table is partial and in-frame only. The profile shows 7,000 to 8,500 clones, approximately 80% of them singletons. V dropped 2 bases and J dropped 6 bases, with 15 bases sitting between them. The germline V gene has CDR1 SGHDT and CDR2 YYEEEE. The CDR3 loop spans 16 amino acids. This receptor was taken from an adult with Crohn's disease. Source material: ileal tissue. The chain links TRBV5-6 to TRBJ1-6; the D is unclear. CDR3 nucleotide sequence: TGTGCCAGCAGCTTTCAAGGCGACGGACTTAATTCACCCCTCCACTTT. The encoded protein is CASSFQGDGLNSPLHF.